What follows describes a single T cell receptor (beta chain). These data originate in a study of blood T cell repertoires in COVID-19. Germline CDR1 LNHNV, CDR2 YYDKDF (reference sequence). J lost 3 bases, V lost 3 bases, and 4 bases had no gene match. The CDR3 extends over 14 amino acids. Assay used: immunoSEQ multiplex PCR; TCRdb lists only in-frame clones, some missing. The data hold tens of thousands of clones, with 75% to 90% observed a single time. Sequencing input: peripheral blood. The chain is built from TRBV15 and TRBJ2-7; 8 positions agree with TRBD1. The TCR sequence derives from an older woman with active COVID-19. The DNA of the CDR3 is TGTGCCACCAGCAGGGACAGGGAATTCTACGAGCAGTACTTC. Protein sequence: CATSRDREFYEQYF.